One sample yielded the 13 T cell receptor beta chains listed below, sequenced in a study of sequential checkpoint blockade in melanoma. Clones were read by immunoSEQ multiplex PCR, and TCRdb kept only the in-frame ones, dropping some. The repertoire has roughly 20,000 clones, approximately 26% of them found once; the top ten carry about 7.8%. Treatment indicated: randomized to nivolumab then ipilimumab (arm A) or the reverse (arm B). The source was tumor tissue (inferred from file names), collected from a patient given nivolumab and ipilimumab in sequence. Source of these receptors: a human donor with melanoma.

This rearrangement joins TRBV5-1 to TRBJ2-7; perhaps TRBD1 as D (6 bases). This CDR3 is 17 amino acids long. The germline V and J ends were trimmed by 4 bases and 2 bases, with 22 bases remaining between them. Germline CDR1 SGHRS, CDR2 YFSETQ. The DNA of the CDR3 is TGCGCCAGCAGCCCTTGGACAGCCCGAGGGGATCCCTACGAGCAGTACTTC. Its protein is CASSPWTARGDPYEQYF.

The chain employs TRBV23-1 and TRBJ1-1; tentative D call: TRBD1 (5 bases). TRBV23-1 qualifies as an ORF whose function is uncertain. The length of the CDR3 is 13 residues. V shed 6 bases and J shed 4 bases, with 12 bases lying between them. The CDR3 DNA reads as TGCGCCAGCAGCCGGCAGGACACCACTGAAGCTTTCTTT. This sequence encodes CASSRQDTTEAFF.

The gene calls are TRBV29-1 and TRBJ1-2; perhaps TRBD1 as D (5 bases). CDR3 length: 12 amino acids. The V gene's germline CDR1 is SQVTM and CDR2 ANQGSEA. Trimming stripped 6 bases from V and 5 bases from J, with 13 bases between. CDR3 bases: TGCAGCGTCGTTGACAGTCTATATGGCTACACCTTC. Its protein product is CSVVDSLYGYTF.

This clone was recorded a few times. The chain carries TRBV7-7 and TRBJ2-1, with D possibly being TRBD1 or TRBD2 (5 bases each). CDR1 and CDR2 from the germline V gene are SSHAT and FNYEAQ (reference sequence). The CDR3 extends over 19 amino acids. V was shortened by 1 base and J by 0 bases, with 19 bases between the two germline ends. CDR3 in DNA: TGTGCCAGCAGCTTAGGGGGGTCCGGGCAAAGATCCTCCTACAATGAGCAGTTCTTC. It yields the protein CASSLGGSGQRSSYNEQFF.

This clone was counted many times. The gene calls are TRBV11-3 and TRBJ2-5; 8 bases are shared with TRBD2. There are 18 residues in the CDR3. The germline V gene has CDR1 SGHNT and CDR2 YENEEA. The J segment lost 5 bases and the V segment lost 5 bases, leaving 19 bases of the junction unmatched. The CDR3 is CASSQGKTRAGVGETQYF. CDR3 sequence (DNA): TGTGCCAGCAGCCAGGGCAAGACGAGAGCGGGAGTAGGCGAGACCCAGTACTTC.

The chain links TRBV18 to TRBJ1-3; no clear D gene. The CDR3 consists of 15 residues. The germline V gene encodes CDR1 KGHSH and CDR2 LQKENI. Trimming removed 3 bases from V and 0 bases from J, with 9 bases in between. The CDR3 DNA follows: TGTGCCAGCTCACCTGTCCTTAACTCTGGAAACACCATATATTTT. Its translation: CASSPVLNSGNTIYF.

The CDR3 region is CASSLGYSSYEQYF. CDR3 sequence (DNA): TGTGCCAGCAGCTTAGGTTATAGCTCCTACGAGCAGTACTTC. The chain employs TRBV6-8 and TRBJ2-7; D not certain. Per germline, CDR1 MNHGY and CDR2 SAAAGT. Trimming stripped 6 bases from V and 0 bases from J, with 12 bases between. The CDR3 is 14 residues long.

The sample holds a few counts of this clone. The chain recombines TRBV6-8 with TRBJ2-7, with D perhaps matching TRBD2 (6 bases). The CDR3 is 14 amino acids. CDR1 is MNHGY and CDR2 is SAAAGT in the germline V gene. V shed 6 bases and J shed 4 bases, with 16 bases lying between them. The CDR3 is CASSPAGGLYEQYF. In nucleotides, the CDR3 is TGTGCCAGCAGCCCCGCTGGGGGGTTATACGAGCAGTACTTC.

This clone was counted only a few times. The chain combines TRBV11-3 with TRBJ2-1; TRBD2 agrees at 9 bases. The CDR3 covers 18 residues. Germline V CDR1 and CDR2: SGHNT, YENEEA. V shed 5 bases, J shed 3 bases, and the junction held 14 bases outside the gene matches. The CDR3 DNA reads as TGTGCCAGCAGCCCGAGACGGCCGGGACTAGCAGGCTACAATGAGCAGTTCTTC. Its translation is CASSPRRPGLAGYNEQFF.

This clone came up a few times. The CDR3 region has the DNA TGTGCCAGCAGCCAAGGACTAGCGGGAGGGCTGAATGAGCAGTTCTTC. Protein: CASSQGLAGGLNEQFF. The J gene is TRBJ2-1, the V gene TRBV14; TRBD2 matches 14 bases. J was trimmed by 7 bases and V by 1 base; bases with no gene match: 3. Looked up from germline, CDR1 is SGHDN and CDR2 is FVKESK. The CDR3 consists of 16 residues.

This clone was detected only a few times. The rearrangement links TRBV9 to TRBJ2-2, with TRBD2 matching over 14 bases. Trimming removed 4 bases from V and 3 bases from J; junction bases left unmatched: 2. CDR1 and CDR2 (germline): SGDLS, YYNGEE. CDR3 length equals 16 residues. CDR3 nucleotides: TGTGCCAGCAGCCCGGGACTAGCGGGAGACACCGGGGAGCTGTTTTTT. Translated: CASSPGLAGDTGELFF. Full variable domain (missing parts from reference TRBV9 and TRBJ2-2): DSGVTQTPKHLITATGQRVTLRCSPRSGDLSVYWYQQSLDQGLQFLIQYYNGEERAKGNILERFSAQQFPDLHSELNLSSLELGDSALYFCASSPGLAGDTGELFFGEGSRLTVL.

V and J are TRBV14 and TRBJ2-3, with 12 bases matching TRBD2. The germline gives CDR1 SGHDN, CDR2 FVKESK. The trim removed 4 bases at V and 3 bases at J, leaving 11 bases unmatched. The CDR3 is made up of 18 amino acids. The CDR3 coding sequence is TGTGCCAGCAGCCGAATACTTCAAGGACTAGCGGGAACAGATACGCAGTATTTT. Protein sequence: CASSRILQGLAGTDTQYF.

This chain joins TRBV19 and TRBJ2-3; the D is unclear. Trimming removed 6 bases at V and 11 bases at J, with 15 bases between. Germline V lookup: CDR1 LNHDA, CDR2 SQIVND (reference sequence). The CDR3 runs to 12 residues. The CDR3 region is CASSSNFGRQYF. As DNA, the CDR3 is TGTGCCAGTAGCAGTAACTTCGGTAGGCAGTATTTT.